The sequence of this TCR beta chain was determined in a study of blood T cell repertoires in COVID-19. Study in general: Sites across the United States, Italy and Spain contributed samples from acute and convalescent COVID-19.

There are 15 residues in the CDR3. Trimming left V 5 bases short and J 1 base short, with 14 bases between. Per germline, CDR1 SEHNR and CDR2 FQNEAQ (reference sequence). TCRdb's copy holds only in-frame clones and misses some; the assay was immunoSEQ multiplex PCR. The profile shows about 58,000 clones, 90% of them singletons. The V call is TRBV7-9, the J call TRBJ1-1; D perhaps matches TRBD1 (5 bases). Input material: peripheral blood. The TCR was taken from a man between 60 and 75 years old with active COVID-19. This CDR3 is CASSPDLQGNTEAFF. DNA of the CDR3: TGTGCCAGCAGCCCTGACCTGCAGGGGAACACTGAAGCTTTCTTT.